This paragraph covers one TCR beta chain sequence. Only a few counts were recorded for this clonotype. Its antigen is currently not known. It has no much larger one-base neighbor in the sample; base qualities were not kept. This record belongs to a study of T cell repertoires in cytomegalovirus infection (dated by TCRdb to between 2019 and 2020). About the study as a whole: The peptide stimulations were aimed at well-studied HLA-B-restricted epitopes as well as recently identified HLA-C-restricted CMV epitopes, whose presentation resists viral immunomodulation. Because public TCR beta signatures pointed to carriage of CMV infection together with the matching HLA type, the HLA type of each donor mattered for the analysis.

The investigation overall reported the following: In both this cohort and an independent roughly 400-donor cohort, the cumulative frequency of public TCR beta family members distinguished carriers of CMV infection plus the relevant HLA type. The ex vivo response was dominated by HLA-C-restricted CMV-specific TCR beta clonotypes, and the single most frequent clonotype in two of eight donors was supplied by these HLA-C-restricted clonotypes.

What this sample's treatment or condition label stands for: in vitro stimulation with specific CMV peptide epitopes to enrich CMV-specific T cells. For sequencing, an Illumina HiSeq 1500 was employed. Using fastp trimming at Q25 and MiXCR clonotype assembly, TCRdb reanalyzed the public sequencing data and kept in-frame beta chains. Each CDR3 protein gets just one entry, which takes the most common genes and DNA from the rows behind it. Present in this sample are about a million distinct CDR3 sequences, 30% to 40% of which were seen just once. Of the sample, 13% is held by the ten largest clones. This receptor was taken from a human donor in good health (CMV status not recorded). Some clones in this sample may be carry-over from other donors' samples. This sample comprised cultured CD8+ T cells from PBMCs, obtained from culture after CMV antigen stimulation.

Read as DNA, the sequence is TGTGCCAGTTTAGACAGGGGCTCCTACAATGAGCAGTTCTTC. Translated, it reads CASLDRGSYNEQFF. The rearranged chain carries TRBV6-2 or TRBV6-3 and TRBJ2-1, with TRBD1 identical over 8 junction bases. Based on the germline V gene, the CDR1 and CDR2 sequences are MNHEY and SVGEGT. Trimming leaves V shorter by 9 bases and J shorter by 0 bases, with the junction holding 4 bases beyond the gene matches. From the cysteine up to the phenylalanine, the CDR3 has a length of 14 residues. Left in the record is the CDR3 DNA by itself, 42 bases read in frame from the first base.